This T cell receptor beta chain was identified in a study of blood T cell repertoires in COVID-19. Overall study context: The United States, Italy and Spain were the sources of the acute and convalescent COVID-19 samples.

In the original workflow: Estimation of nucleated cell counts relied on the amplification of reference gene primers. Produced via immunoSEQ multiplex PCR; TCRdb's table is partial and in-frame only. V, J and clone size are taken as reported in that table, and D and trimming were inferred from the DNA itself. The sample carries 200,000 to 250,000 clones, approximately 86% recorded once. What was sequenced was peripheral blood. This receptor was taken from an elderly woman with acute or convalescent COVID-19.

CDR3 bases: TGTGCCTGGAGTGTACGAATCGGAGGTATTAGGGGCACAGATACGCAGTATTTT. Its translation is CAWSVRIGGIRGTDTQYF. The chain uses TRBV30 and TRBJ2-3; tentative D call: TRBD2 (5 bases). The CDR3 loop spans 18 amino acids. The germline gives CDR1 GTSNPN, CDR2 SVGIG (reference sequence). Trimming stripped 0 bases from V and 1 base from J, with 20 bases between.